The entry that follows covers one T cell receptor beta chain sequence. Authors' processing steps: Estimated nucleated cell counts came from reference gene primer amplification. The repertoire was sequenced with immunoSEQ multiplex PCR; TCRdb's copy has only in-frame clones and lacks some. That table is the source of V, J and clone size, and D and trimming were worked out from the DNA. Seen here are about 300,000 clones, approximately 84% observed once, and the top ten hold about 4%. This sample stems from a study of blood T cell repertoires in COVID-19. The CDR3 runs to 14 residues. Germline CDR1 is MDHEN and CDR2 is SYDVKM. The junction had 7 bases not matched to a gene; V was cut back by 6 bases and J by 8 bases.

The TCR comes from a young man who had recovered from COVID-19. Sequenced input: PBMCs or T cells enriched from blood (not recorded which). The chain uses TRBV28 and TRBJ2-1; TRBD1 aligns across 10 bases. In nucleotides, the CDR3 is TGTGCCAGCAGCACCGGGACAGGGGCGTATGAGCAGTTCTTC. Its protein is CASSTGTGAYEQFF.